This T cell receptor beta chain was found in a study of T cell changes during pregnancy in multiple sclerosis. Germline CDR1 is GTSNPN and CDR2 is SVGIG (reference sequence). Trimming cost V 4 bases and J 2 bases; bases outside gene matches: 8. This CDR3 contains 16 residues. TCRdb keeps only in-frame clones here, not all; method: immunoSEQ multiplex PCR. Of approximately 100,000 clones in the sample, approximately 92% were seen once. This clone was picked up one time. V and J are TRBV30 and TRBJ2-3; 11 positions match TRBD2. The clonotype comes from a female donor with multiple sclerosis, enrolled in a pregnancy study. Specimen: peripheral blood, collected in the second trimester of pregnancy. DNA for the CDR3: TGTGCCTGGATCCTCGGGACTAGCGGCTACACAGATACGCAGTATTTT. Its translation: CAWILGTSGYTDTQYF.